The rows below give T cell receptor beta chains drawn from one sample of a study of OX40 agonist ivuxolimab in advanced cancers. Profiled with immunoSEQ multiplex PCR; TCRdb holds only in-frame clones, not every one. The table has 45,000 to 55,000 clones, under 90% seen once. The specimen comprised CD4+ or CD8+ T cells sorted from blood, sampled in a trial of the OX40 agonist ivuxolimab. Source of these receptors: an adult with an advanced solid tumor such as melanoma, head and neck, liver or kidney cancer. Both conserved end residues are part of each CDR3. The order of the fields is clone size, V gene, J gene, CDR3 protein. Clone sizes are given selectively: once, few, many, or a class where the clone is expanded.

.	TRBV5-4	TRBJ2-7	CASSLGAGYEQYF
.	TRBV7-9	TRBJ1-4	CASSSDRAGEKLFF
.	TRBV7-9	TRBJ2-1	CASSSRGGSYNEQFF
few	TRBV28	TRBJ2-1	CASSSLLAITYNEQFF
.	TRBV7-9	TRBJ2-7	CASSFIEAGDRYEQYF
.	TRBV6-1	TRBJ1-1	CASSDGMNTEAFF
.	TRBV7-6	TRBJ2-7	CASSLAGPRNEQYF
.	TRBV4-3	TRBJ1-1	CASSQDLAKTEAFF
.	TRBV2	TRBJ2-7	CASSSGPYEQYF
.	TRBV4-1	TRBJ1-1	CASSQGAGAGNTEAFF
.	TRBV10-1	TRBJ2-1	CASSPGGTYNEQFF
.	TRBV18	TRBJ2-5	CASSPGDSGETQYF
.	TRBV12-5	TRBJ2-2	CASGLGGTGGYTGELFF
.	TRBV5-6	TRBJ2-7	CASSLDPGEQYF
.	TRBV5-4	TRBJ2-5	CASSLGWTGPGETQYF
.	TRBV2	TRBJ2-3	CASSEGAGWRKDTQYF
few	TRBV12-5	TRBJ1-1	CASARAGTEAFF
.	TRBV7-9	TRBJ2-7	CASREGSSYEQYF
.	TRBV4-1	TRBJ2-3	CASSQVGGAIDTQYF
.	TRBV11-2	TRBJ1-2	CASSSDRGINGYTF
.	TRBV15	TRBJ2-1	CATSSALGGVNNEQFF
.	TRBV11-2	TRBJ2-1	CASSMTDYNEQFF
.	TRBV19	TRBJ1-6	CASSHRDTNSPLHF
few	TRBV29-1	TRBJ2-1	CSVEALAGTNEQFF
few	TRBV2	TRBJ1-5	CASSGTGGDQPQHF
few	TRBV9	TRBJ1-4	CASSASASTNEKLFF
.	TRBV6-6	TRBJ2-5	CASSHPGQQETQYF
.	TRBV29-1	TRBJ2-1	CSVEGDNEQFF
.	TRBV5-6	TRBJ1-1	CASSRDLGQAFF
.	TRBV29-1	TRBJ2-1	CSVAYWLSSYNEQFF
few	TRBV18	TRBJ2-1	CASSPRVADYNEQFF
few	TRBV4-1	TRBJ2-3	CASSQDWAAIGTDTQYF
.	TRBV29-1	TRBJ1-1	CSVEVDTEAFF
medium-sized	TRBV2	TRBJ1-5	CASSTGAGSNQPQHF
.	TRBV9	TRBJ1-2	CASSVGSTGDYGYTF
.	TRBV14	TRBJ2-5	CASSQFLDSQETQYF
.	TRBV27	TRBJ1-6	CASSQGGGNSPLHF
.	TRBV28	TRBJ2-7	CASSLPSGEQYF
.	TRBV11-2	TRBJ2-7	CASSSPGQEEDF
.	TRBV6-6	TRBJ2-7	CASSFSSLYEQYF
.	TRBV29-1	TRBJ1-2	CSVEYLPYGYTF
.	TRBV19	TRBJ2-1	CASSTQGRDNIDNEQFF
.	TRBV27	TRBJ2-3	CASSLYGGTTDTQYF
.	TRBV4-3	TRBJ2-3	CASSQDWLADTDTQYF
.	TRBV27	TRBJ1-1	CASSLSGTGGSGAFF
.	TRBV6-4	TRBJ1-2	CASSYLEGPYGYTF
.	TRBV11-3	TRBJ2-2	CASSLRQDGTGELFF
.	TRBV4-1	TRBJ1-2	CASSQEDYYGYTF
once	TRBV6-4	TRBJ2-1	CASSDSSFFGNEQFF
.	TRBV6-5	TRBJ1-2	CASSYAVGWGYTF
.	TRBV7-9	TRBJ2-1	CASSTRNREGSNEQFF
.	TRBV27	TRBJ1-5	CASSQGANSNQPQHF
.	TRBV28	TRBJ2-3	CASSLGQGWDTQYF
.	TRBV6-5	TRBJ2-6	CASSYQPGANVLTF
.	TRBV19	TRBJ1-2	CALRGGYGYTF